This TCR beta chain emerged from a study of OX40 agonist ivuxolimab in advanced cancers. Findings and caveats of the study: CD8+ T cells were the subset that, on average, had more expanded clones than CD4+.

Here immunoSEQ multiplex PCR was the method, and the copy in TCRdb shows in-frame clones only, minus some. The table includes around 34,000 clones, about 88% detected once. To note about this clone: Antigen unknown.

Germline V gene data show CDR1 as SNHLY and CDR2 as FYNNEI. CDR3 length: 14 amino acids. With 11 bases removed from V and 0 bases from J, the gap between germline ends came to 16 bases. This specimen consisted of CD4+ or CD8+ T cells sorted from blood, obtained in a trial of the OX40 agonist ivuxolimab. The sequence came from an adult with an advanced solid tumor such as melanoma, head and neck, liver or kidney cancer. V usage is TRBV2 and J usage is TRBJ1-2; D may be TRBD1 (6 bases). The DNA for the CDR3 is TGTGCCTGTAGGACAGCTACAGCTAACTATGGCTACACCTTC. Its protein product is CACRTATANYGYTF.